A selection of T cell receptor beta chains follows, all from one sample in a study of blood T cells in healthy people across ages. MiXCR was run by TCRdb on the 5' RACE reads, yielding one entry per CDR3 protein. The sample carries around 1,900,000 distinct CDR3 sequences, roughly 43% recorded once. Specimen: blood. These receptors came from a human donor in good health. CDR3s include the opening cysteine and the closing phenylalanine or tryptophan. The D gene is left open where the match is weak. Clone size appears in some rows only: once, few, many, or a class for an expanded clone.

TRBJ2-5,TRBV6-2/TRBV6-3,TRBD2,NA,TGTGCCAGCAGGCCTAGCGGGGGAGAGACCCAGTACTTC,CASRPSGGETQYF
TRBJ1-1,TRBV5-1,NA,few,TGCGCCAGCAGCTTCCAGGGTGATTTGACTGAAGCTTTCTTT,CASSFQGDLTEAFF
TRBJ1-2,TRBV3-1,NA,NA,TGTGCCAGCAGCCAAGAGGATCTCGCTGTCTATGGCTACACCTTC,CASSQEDLAVYGYTF
TRBJ2-7,TRBV5-4,NA,once,TGTGCCAGCAGCTTGTGGGCCGAATACGAGCAGTACTTC,CASSLWAEYEQYF
TRBJ1-4,TRBV4-2,NA,NA,TGTGCCAGCAGCCTCCGCGACGGGGGAAGTGAAAAACTGTTTTTT,CASSLRDGGSEKLFF
TRBJ2-1,TRBV11-2,TRBD2,NA,TGTGCCAGCAGCCGAGGGACTAGCGGAGATGAGCAGTTCTTC,CASSRGTSGDEQFF
TRBJ1-2,TRBV5-4,NA,many,TGTGCCAGCAGCACCCCCGACAGTAACTATGGCTACACCTTC,CASSTPDSNYGYTF
TRBJ2-7,TRBV5-1,NA,NA,TGCGCGAGCGGTAGGGACACTGGACGCGAGCAGTACTTC,CASGRDTGREQYF
TRBJ1-1,TRBV20-1,NA,NA,TGCAGTGCAAGGCGGGGCAGTCCGAACACTGAAGCTTTCTTT,CSARRGSPNTEAFF
TRBJ2-5,TRBV6-5,NA,many,TGTGCCAGCAGTACGACAATCCAAGAGACCCAGTACTTC,CASSTTIQETQYF
TRBJ1-3,TRBV11-2,NA,NA,TGTGCCAGCAGCCGCACAGTCCCTGGAAACACCATATATTTT,CASSRTVPGNTIYF
TRBJ2-7,TRBV6-2/TRBV6-3,TRBD1,NA,TGTGCCAGCAGTTACCTCACAGGGGGCCAGTACGAGCAGTACTTC,CASSYLTGGQYEQYF
TRBJ1-4,TRBV9,TRBD1,few,TGTGCCAGCAGCCCTGAGACAGGGGCCGGGGATGAAAAACTGTTTTTT,CASSPETGAGDEKLFF
TRBJ2-7,TRBV7-3,NA,NA,TGTGCCAGCAGCTTACGGAGACACCAAAGCGAGCAGTACTTC,CASSLRRHQSEQYF